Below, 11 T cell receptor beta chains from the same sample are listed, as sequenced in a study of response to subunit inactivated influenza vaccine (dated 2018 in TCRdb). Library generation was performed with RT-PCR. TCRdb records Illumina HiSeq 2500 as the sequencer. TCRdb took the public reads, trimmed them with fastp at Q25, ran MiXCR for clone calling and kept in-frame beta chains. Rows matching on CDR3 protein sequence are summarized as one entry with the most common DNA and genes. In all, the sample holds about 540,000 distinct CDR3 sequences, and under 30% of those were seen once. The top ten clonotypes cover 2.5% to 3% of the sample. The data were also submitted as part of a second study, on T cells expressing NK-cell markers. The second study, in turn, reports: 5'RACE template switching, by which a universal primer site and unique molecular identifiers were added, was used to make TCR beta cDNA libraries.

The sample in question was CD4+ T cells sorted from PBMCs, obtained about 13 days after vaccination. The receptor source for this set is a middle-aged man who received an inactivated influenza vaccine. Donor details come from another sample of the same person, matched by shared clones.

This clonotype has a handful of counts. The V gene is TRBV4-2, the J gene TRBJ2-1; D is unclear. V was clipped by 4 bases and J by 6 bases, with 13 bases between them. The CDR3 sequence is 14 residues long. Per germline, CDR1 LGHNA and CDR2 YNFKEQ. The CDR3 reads CASSPGVTANEQFF. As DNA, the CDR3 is TGTGCCAGCAGCCCAGGAGTTACCGCCAATGAGCAGTTCTTC.

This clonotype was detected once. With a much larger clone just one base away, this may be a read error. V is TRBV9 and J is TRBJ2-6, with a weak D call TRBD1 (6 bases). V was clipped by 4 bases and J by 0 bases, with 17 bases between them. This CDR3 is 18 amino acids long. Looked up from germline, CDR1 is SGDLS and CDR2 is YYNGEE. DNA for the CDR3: TGTGCCAGCAGCCTCCGACAGGAATCCTTCTCTGGGGCCAACGTCCTGACTTTC. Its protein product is CASSLRQESFSGANVLTF.

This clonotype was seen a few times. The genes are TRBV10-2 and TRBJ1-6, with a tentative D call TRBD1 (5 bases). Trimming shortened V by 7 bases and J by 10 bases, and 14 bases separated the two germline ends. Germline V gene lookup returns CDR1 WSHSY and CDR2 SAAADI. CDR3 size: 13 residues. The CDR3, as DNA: TGCGCCAGCACGGGGCAGGGTGGGTCACCCCTCCACTTT. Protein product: CASTGQGGSPLHF.

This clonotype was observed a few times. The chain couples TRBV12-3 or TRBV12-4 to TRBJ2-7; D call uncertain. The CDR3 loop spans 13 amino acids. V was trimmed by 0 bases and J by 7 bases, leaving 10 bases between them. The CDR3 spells CASSLAIRREQYF. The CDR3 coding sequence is TGTGCCAGCAGTTTAGCGATCCGCCGGGAGCAGTACTTC.

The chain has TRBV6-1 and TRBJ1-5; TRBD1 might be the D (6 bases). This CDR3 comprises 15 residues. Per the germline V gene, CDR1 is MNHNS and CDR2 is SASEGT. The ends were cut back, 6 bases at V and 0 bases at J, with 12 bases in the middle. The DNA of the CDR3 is TGTGCCAGCAGACGGACAGAGGATAGCAATCAGCCCCAGCATTTT. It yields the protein CASRRTEDSNQPQHF.

Here the CDR3 DNA reads TGTGCCTGGAGTGTTTCCCTCGGGCAGCGTAAAGGGACCCAGTACTTC. It yields the protein CAWSVSLGQRKGTQYF. This chain links TRBV30 with TRBJ2-5; no firm D call. CDR3 size: 16 residues. Looked up from germline, CDR1 is GTSNPN and CDR2 is SVGIG (reference sequence). The V and J ends lost 0 bases and 7 bases respectively, with 21 bases between them.

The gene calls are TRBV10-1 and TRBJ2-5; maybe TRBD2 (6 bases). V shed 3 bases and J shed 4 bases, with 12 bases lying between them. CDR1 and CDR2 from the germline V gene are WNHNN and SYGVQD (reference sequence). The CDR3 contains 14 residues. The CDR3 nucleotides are TGCGCCAGCAGTGACCGGGGGTCAGGAGAGACCCAGTACTTC. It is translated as CASSDRGSGETQYF.

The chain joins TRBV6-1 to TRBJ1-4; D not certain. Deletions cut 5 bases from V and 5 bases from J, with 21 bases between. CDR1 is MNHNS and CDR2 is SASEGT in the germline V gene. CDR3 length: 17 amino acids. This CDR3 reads CASSPRHLRRQNEKLFF. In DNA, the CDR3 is TGTGCCAGCAGTCCTAGACACCTAAGAAGACAAAATGAAAAACTGTTTTTT.

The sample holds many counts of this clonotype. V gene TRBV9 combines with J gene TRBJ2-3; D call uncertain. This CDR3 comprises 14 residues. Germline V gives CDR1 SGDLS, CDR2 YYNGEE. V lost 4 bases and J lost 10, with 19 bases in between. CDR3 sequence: CASSPLAELPAQYF. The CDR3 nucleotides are TGTGCCAGCAGCCCTCTTGCGGAGCTCCCGGCGCAGTATTTT.

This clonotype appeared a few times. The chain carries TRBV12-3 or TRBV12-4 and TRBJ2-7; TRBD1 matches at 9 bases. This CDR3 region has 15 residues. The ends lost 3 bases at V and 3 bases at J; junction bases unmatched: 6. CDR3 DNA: TGTGCCAGCAGTTTTGGGGACAGGGTGATCTACGAGCAGTACTTC. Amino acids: CASSFGDRVIYEQYF.

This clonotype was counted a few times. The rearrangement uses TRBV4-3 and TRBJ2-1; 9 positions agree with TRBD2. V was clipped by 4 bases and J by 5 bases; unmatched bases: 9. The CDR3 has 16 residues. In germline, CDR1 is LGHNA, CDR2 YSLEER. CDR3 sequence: CASSLGSTSGNNEQFF. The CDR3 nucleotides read TGCGCCAGCAGCCTGGGATCGACTAGCGGAAACAATGAGCAGTTCTTC.